This entry describes one T cell receptor beta chain. What this receptor recognizes is not known. Base quality data are lacking; no much larger clone is found one base away. This sample stems from a study of CD8 T cells in Susac syndrome (dated by TCRdb to the late 2010s). With respect to the entire study: Whether CD8+ T cell activation and differentiation in Susac syndrome was antigen driven was tested using repertoire sequencing. CD8+ T cell repertoire clonality was compared between some 12 healthy donors, approximately 14 Susac syndrome patients and approximately 15 multiple sclerosis patients.

Sequences LGHNA (CDR1) and YSLEER (CDR2) are obtained from the germline V gene. The CDR3 holds 15 amino acids from the cysteine to the phenylalanine. Here the CDR3 DNA is all that survives: 45 bases in frame from base 1. The V end loses 3 bases and the J end loses 2 bases, and a stretch of 11 bases separates them. The paper's findings and limits, for the study overall: The study acknowledged that relatively few individuals were included in the TCR sequencing and HLA analysis.

High-throughput TCR beta sequencing profiled peripheral blood CD8+ and CD4+ T cells from healthy donors, Susac syndrome patients and multiple sclerosis patients. The healthy donors served as controls matched for age and sex. Bulk CD8+ and CD4+ T cells were purified by magnetic negative isolation, while CD8+ TEMRA cells were enriched using FACS. Blood was drawn into EDTA tubes, processed within 24 hours, and PBMCs were isolated by density gradient centrifugation. PBMCs intended for TCR sequencing were frozen in liquid nitrogen and were later thawed in a 37 degrees C water bath. A purity of at least 90% was achieved for sorted or isolated CD4+, CD8+ and CD8+ TEMRA cells. RNA was extracted using the RNeasy kit, and roughly 0.45 to 1 microgram was reverse transcribed with random hexamers. TCR beta CDR3 regions were amplified with the immunoSEQ multiplex PCR assay covering 54 Vbeta and 13 Jbeta segments. PCR amplification bias was corrected using a synthetic template baseline for primer optimization and computational correction. Regarding the original processing steps: Reads were annotated to V, D and J genes per IMGT and analyzed with immunoSEQ Analyzer, keeping only productive sequences. To calculate clonality, Shannon entropy was normalized by log2 of the number of productive unique sequences and then subtracted from one. For each patient and control, public and private clones were evaluated among the 100 most prevalent clones. Clones were defined as Susac-specific when absent from the healthy and MS cohorts, from fewer than 1,300 published viral clones and from other ImmuneACCESS disease sequences. TCRdb cleaned the public reads at Q25 with fastp, built clones with MiXCR and kept in-frame beta chains. Rows matching on CDR3 protein sequence are summarized as one entry with the most common DNA and genes. TCRdb, not the original authors, processed these V and J calls. The sample yields about 80,000 distinct CDR3 sequences; approximately 94% were counted once. About 0.3% of the sample is in the top ten clones.

The source is a human donor in good health. The receptor chain draws on TRBV4-3 and TRBJ1-5, and possibly TRBD1, on 6 matching bases. Sequencing was performed on CD8+ T cells from PBMCs. The CDR3 here reads CASSHVQGGNQPQHF. The DNA reads as follows: TGCGCCAGCAGCCACGTACAGGGAGGCAATCAGCCCCAGCATTTT.